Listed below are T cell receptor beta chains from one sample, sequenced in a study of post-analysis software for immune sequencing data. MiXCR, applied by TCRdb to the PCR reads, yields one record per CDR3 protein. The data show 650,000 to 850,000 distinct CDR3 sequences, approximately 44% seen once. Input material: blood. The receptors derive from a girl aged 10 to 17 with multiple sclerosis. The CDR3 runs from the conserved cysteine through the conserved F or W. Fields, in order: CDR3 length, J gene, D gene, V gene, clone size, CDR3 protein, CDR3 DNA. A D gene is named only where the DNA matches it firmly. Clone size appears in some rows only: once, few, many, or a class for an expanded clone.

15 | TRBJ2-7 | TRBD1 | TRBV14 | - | CASSLFDRVVYEQYF | TGTGCCAGCAGCCTCTTCGACAGGGTGGTCTACGAGCAGTACTTC
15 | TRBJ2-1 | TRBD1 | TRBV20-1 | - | CSAKMDRGLWNEQFF | TGCAGTGCTAAGATGGACAGGGGGCTCTGGAATGAGCAGTTCTTC
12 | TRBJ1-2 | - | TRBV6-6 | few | CASTGGGYGYTF | TGTGCCAGCACAGGAGGGGGGTACGGCTACACCTTC
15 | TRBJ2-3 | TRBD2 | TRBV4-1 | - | CASSQDRREGDTQYF | TGCGCCAGCAGCCAAGATCGCAGGGAGGGAGATACGCAGTATTTT
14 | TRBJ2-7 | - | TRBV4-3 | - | CASSLRANSYEQYF | TGCGCCAGCAGCCTGAGAGCGAACTCCTACGAGCAGTACTTC
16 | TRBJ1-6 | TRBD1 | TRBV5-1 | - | CASSLTGDGYNSPLHF | TGCGCCAGCAGCTTGACAGGGGATGGCTATAATTCACCCCTCCACTTT
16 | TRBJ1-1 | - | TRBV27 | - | CASTPLPGTPGTEAFF | TGTGCCAGCACCCCATTACCCGGGACCCCGGGCACTGAAGCTTTCTTT
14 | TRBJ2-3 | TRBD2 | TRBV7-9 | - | CASSFRTSPDTQYF | TGTGCCAGCAGTTTCCGGACTAGCCCAGATACGCAGTATTTT
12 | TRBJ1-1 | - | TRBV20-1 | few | CSALTGNTEAFF | TGCAGTGCGTTGACAGGGAACACTGAAGCTTTCTTT
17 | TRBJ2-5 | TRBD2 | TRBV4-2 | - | CASSQDRGLAGEETQYF | TGTGCCAGCAGCCAAGATCGGGGACTAGCGGGTGAAGAGACCCAGTACTTC
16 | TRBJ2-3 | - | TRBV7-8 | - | CASIPTKNPSTDTQYF | TGTGCCAGCATCCCTACTAAAAACCCTAGCACAGATACGCAGTATTTT
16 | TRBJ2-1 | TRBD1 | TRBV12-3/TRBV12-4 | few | CASSLVTGGHYNEQFF | TGTGCCAGCAGTTTAGTGACAGGGGGCCATTACAATGAGCAGTTCTTC
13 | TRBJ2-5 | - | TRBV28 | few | CASFGPELREQYF | TGTGCCAGTTTTGGGCCGGAACTCCGGGAGCAGTACTTC
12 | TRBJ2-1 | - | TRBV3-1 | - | CASTTSGSEQFF | TGTGCCAGCACCACCTCGGGGAGTGAGCAGTTCTTC
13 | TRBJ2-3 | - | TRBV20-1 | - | CSAREFRTDTQYF | TGCAGTGCTAGAGAGTTCCGGACAGATACGCAGTATTTT
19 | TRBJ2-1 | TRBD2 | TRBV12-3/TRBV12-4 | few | CASSYYLASGRASYNEQFF | TGTGCCAGCAGTTACTATTTGGCTAGCGGGAGGGCCTCCTACAATGAGCAGTTCTTC
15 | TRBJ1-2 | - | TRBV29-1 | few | CSVEAAGRDYYGYTF | TGCAGCGTTGAGGCTGCGGGTAGGGATTACTATGGCTACACCTTC
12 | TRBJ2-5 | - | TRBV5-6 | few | CASSLSVETQYF | TGTGCCAGCAGCTTGTCTGTGGAGACCCAGTACTTC
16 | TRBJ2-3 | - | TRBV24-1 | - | CATSEPAGSSTDTQYF | TGTGCCACCAGTGAGCCTGCAGGGTCCAGCACAGATACGCAGTATTTT
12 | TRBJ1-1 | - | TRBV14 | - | CASSKTGLGAFF | TGTGCCAGCAGCAAAACAGGGTTAGGAGCTTTCTTT
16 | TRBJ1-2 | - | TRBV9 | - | CASSVGTAPSNYGYTF | TGTGCCAGCAGCGTAGGTACAGCCCCCTCTAACTATGGCTACACCTTC
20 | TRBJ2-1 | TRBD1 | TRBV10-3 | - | CAISDVPGTGNTLLDNEQFF | TGTGCCATCAGTGATGTCCCAGGGACAGGGAACACCCTACTAGACAATGAGCAGTTCTTC
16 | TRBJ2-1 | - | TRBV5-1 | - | CASSLLAAGSYNEQFF | TGCGCCAGCAGCTTGCTCGCGGCGGGATCGTACAATGAGCAGTTCTTC
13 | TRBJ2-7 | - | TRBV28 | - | CASRHEGPYEQYF | TGTGCCAGCAGGCACGAGGGGCCCTACGAGCAGTACTTC
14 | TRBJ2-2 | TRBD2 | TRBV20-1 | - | CSARAGSDTGELFF | TGCAGTGCTCGAGCGGGATCGGACACCGGGGAGCTGTTTTTT
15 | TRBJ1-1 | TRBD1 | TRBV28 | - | CASSSPTGWNTEAFF | TGTGCCAGCAGTTCTCCGACAGGGTGGAACACTGAAGCTTTCTTT
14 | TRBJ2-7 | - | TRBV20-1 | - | CSARRMREIGEQYF | TGCAGTGCTCGCCGTATGAGGGAGATTGGCGAGCAGTACTTC
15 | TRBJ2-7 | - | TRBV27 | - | CASSLGWEDSYEQYF | TGTGCCAGCAGTTTAGGGTGGGAGGACTCCTACGAGCAGTACTTC
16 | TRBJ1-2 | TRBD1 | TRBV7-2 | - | CASSLAWGQGEYGYTF | TGTGCCAGCAGCTTAGCCTGGGGGCAGGGGGAATATGGCTACACCTTC
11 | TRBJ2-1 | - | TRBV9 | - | CASSEGSLQFF | TGTGCCAGCAGCGAGGGTAGCTTGCAGTTCTTC
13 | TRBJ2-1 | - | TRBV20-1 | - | CSANRGTMNEQFF | TGCAGTGCCAACCGTGGGACAATGAATGAGCAGTTCTTC
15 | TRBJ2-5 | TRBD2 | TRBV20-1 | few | CSAPASGRGHKTQYF | TGCAGTGCTCCCGCTAGCGGGAGGGGACATAAGACCCAGTACTTC
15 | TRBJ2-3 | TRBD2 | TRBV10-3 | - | CAISGQAGVPDTQYF | TGTGCCATCAGTGGCCAAGCGGGAGTCCCAGATACGCAGTATTTT
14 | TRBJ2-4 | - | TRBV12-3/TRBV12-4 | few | CASSLGGPQNIQYF | TGTGCCAGCAGTTTAGGAGGACCGCAAAACATTCAGTACTTC
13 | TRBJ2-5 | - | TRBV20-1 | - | CSARDTVPYEQYF | TGCAGTGCTAGAGATACAGTGCCCTATGAGCAGTACTTC
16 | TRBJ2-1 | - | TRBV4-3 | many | CASSPRGYPTDNEQFF | TGCGCCAGCAGCCCCCGCGGGTACCCCACCGACAATGAGCAGTTCTTC
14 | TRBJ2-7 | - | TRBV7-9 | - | CASSLVAGKDEQYF | TGTGCCAGCAGCTTAGTTGCGGGGAAGGACGAGCAGTACTTC
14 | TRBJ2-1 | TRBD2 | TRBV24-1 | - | CATSDPAGGREQFF | TGTGCCACCAGTGATCCCGCGGGAGGGAGGGAGCAGTTCTTC
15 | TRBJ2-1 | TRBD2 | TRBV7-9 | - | CASSSLAGPWHEQFF | TGTGCCAGCAGTTCTCTAGCGGGGCCTTGGCATGAGCAGTTCTTC
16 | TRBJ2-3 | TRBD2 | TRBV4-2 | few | CASSQRREEGPDTQYF | TGTGCCAGCAGCCAAAGGCGGGAGGAGGGACCAGATACGCAGTATTTT
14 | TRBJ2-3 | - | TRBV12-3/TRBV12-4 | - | CASSFSVVEDTQYF | TGTGCCAGCAGTTTTAGCGTGGTTGAAGATACGCAGTATTTT
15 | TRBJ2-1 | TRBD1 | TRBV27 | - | CASSLRDSIYNEQFF | TGTGCCAGCAGTCTCCGGGACAGTATCTACAATGAGCAGTTCTTC
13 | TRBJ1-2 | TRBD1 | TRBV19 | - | CASSTSGGSGYTF | TGTGCCAGTAGTACATCAGGGGGAAGTGGCTACACCTTC
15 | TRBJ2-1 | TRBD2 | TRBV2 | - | CASSAGAGGRREQFF | TGTGCCAGCAGCGCAGGAGCGGGAGGGAGGAGGGAGCAGTTCTTC
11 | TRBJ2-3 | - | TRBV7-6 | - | CAIGGGDTQYF | TGTGCCATTGGCGGGGGCGATACGCAGTATTTT
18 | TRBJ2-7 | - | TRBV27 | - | CASSLTGILGPVPYEQYF | TGTGCCAGCAGTTTAACAGGGATTCTTGGGCCGGTTCCCTACGAGCAGTACTTC
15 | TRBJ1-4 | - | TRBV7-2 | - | CASSLAAVLDEKLFF | TGTGCCAGCAGCTTAGCGGCCGTATTAGATGAAAAACTGTTTTTT
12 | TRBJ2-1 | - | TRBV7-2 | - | CASSSGAGESFF | TGTGCCAGCAGCTCGGGGGCGGGGGAGTCGTTCTTC
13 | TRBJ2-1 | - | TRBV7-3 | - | CASSSGPRDEQFF | TGTGCCAGCAGCTCCGGACCAAGAGATGAGCAGTTCTTC
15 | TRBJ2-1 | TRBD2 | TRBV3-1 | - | CASSQGREEVHEQFF | TGTGCCAGCAGCCAAGGGCGGGAGGAGGTCCATGAGCAGTTCTTC
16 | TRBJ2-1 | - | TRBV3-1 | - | CASSQLSLAKYNEQFF | TGTGCCAGCAGCCAGCTTAGTCTAGCGAAGTACAATGAGCAGTTCTTC
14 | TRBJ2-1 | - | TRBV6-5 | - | CASGGGSSYNEQFF | TGTGCCAGTGGGGGCGGGAGCTCCTACAATGAGCAGTTCTTC
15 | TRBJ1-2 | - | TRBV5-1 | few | CASSLALGGNYGYTF | TGCGCCAGCAGCTTGGCCTTAGGGGGTAACTATGGCTACACCTTC
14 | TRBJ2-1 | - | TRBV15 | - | CATSRDSSASEQFF | TGTGCCACCAGCAGAGATTCGAGCGCGAGTGAGCAGTTCTTC
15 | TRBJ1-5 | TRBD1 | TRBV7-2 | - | CASSLRGQGIQPQHF | TGTGCCAGCAGCTTAAGGGGGCAGGGAATCCAGCCCCAGCATTTT
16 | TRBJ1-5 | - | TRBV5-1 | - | CASSLNPGYGNQPQHF | TGCGCCAGCAGCTTAAATCCAGGGTACGGCAATCAGCCCCAGCATTTT
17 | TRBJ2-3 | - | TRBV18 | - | CASSPLSQGPSTDTQYF | TGTGCCAGCTCACCACTATCCCAGGGCCCTAGCACAGATACGCAGTATTTT
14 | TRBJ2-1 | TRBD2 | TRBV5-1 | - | CASSSSGRNNEQFF | TGCGCCAGCAGTTCAAGCGGGAGGAACAATGAGCAGTTCTTC